The 18 T cell receptor beta chains below all came from one sample that was sequenced in a study of T cells after yellow fever vaccination. TCRdb called the 5' RACE reads again in MiXCR, with one record for every CDR3 protein. This sample has under 700,000 distinct CDR3 sequences, with roughly a sixth found just once. The sample consisted of PBMCs, taken less than 6 days after the first yellow fever vaccination. These receptors were obtained from a young man who received the YFV17D yellow fever vaccine.

V usage is TRBV9 and J usage is TRBJ2-5; D is possibly TRBD1 (6 bases). CDR3 length: 14 amino acids. CDR1 is SGDLS and CDR2 is YYNGEE in the germline V gene. Trimming shortened V by 0 bases and J by 2 bases, and 8 bases separated the two germline ends. CDR3 in amino acids: CASSVGTDQETQYF. The CDR3 nucleotides are TGTGCCAGCAGCGTAGGGACAGATCAAGAGACCCAGTACTTC.

The table lists this clonotype with a few counts. The rearrangement links TRBV10-3 to TRBJ1-5; no clear D gene. The CDR3 spans 15 residues. V was trimmed by 2 bases and J by 4 bases, leaving 12 bases between them. Germline values: CDR1 ENHRY, CDR2 SYGVKD. CDR3 DNA: TGTGCCATCAGTGAGGGGCTGGGGATAAATCAGCCCCAGCATTTT. This gives the protein CAISEGLGINQPQHF.

This rearrangement joins TRBV7-2 to TRBJ1-2, with a tentative D call TRBD1 (5 bases). The V gene lost 3 bases and the J gene lost 6 bases, with 11 bases spanning the gap. CDR3 length: 13 amino acids. Germline CDR1 is SGHTA and CDR2 is FQGNSA. CDR3 coding DNA: TGTGCCAGCAGCTTCCGACAGTCTCATGGCTACACCTTC. It is translated as CASSFRQSHGYTF. Supplemented by reference TRBV7-2 and TRBJ1-2, the full variable domain reads GAGVSQSPSNKVTEKGKDVELRCDPISGHTALYWYRQSLGQGLEFLIYFQGNSAPDKSGLPSDRFSAERTGGSVSTLTIQRTQQEDSAVYLCASSFRQSHGYTFGSGTRLTVV.

This rearrangement joins TRBV7-2 to TRBJ1-1; possibly TRBD1 for D (6 bases). The CDR3 totals 14 residues. Germline CDR1 reads SGHTA; CDR2 reads FQGNSA. The V and J ends lost 5 bases and 1 base respectively, with 11 bases between them. The chain's CDR3 is CASSNRVGNTEAFF. Written as DNA, the CDR3 is TGTGCCAGCAGCAACAGGGTCGGGAACACTGAAGCTTTCTTT.

The rearrangement uses TRBV7-9 and TRBJ1-1; weak D call: TRBD1 (6 bases). V lost 5 bases to trimming and J lost 6 bases, with 19 bases between them. This CDR3 comprises 15 residues. Germline loops: CDR1 SEHNR, CDR2 FQNEAQ (reference sequence). The CDR3 reads CASSPRRTVGAEAFF. In DNA form, the CDR3 reads TGTGCCAGCAGCCCCCGCCGGACAGTGGGGGCTGAAGCTTTCTTT.

The chain links TRBV7-2 to TRBJ1-2; no reliable D call. Per the germline V gene, CDR1 is SGHTA and CDR2 is FQGNSA. Trimming took off 4 bases at V and 3 bases at J, with 15 bases between the two ends. This CDR3 region has 15 residues. The CDR3 sequence: CASSWQEGLHYGYTF. The CDR3 DNA is TGTGCCAGCAGCTGGCAAGAGGGTCTTCACTATGGCTACACCTTC.

This clonotype occurred a few times. The chain joins TRBV27 to TRBJ2-3, with 10 positions matching TRBD1. Per the germline V gene, CDR1 is MNHEY and CDR2 is SMNVEV (reference sequence). V dropped 5 bases and J dropped 6; count of bases not matched to a gene: 11. The length of the CDR3 is 16 residues. The CDR3 loop reads CASSHRTGGVGDTQYF. CDR3 DNA sequence: TGTGCCAGCAGTCACCGGACAGGGGGGGTTGGGGATACGCAGTATTTT.

The rearrangement links TRBV6-5 to TRBJ2-3, with 14 nucleotides matching TRBD2. CDR1 is MNHEY, CDR2 SVGAGI, per germline. CDR3 length equals 18 residues. Trimming took 6 bases from V and 3 from J; bases not matched to a gene: 11. CDR3 nucleotide sequence: TGTGCCAGCAGAAACCTAGGGACTAGCGGGGGTAAGACAGATACGCAGTATTTT. This translates into CASRNLGTSGGKTDTQYF.

There are a few counts of this clonotype. The rearrangement links TRBV7-9 to TRBJ2-5, with TRBD2 matching 7 bases. The trim removed 5 bases at V and 2 bases at J, leaving 8 bases unmatched. The CDR3 runs 15 residues. CDR1 is SEHNR, CDR2 FQNEAQ, per germline (reference sequence). The CDR3 is CASSQREGKQETQYF. CDR3 bases: TGTGCCAGCAGCCAAAGGGAGGGCAAGCAAGAGACCCAGTACTTC.

This chain links TRBV20-1 with TRBJ2-1, with 9 bases that match TRBD2. CDR3 size: 13 residues. The germline gives CDR1 DFQATT, CDR2 SNEGSKA (reference sequence). V shed 2 bases, J shed 15 bases, and the junction held 11 bases outside the gene matches. In DNA, the CDR3 is TGCAGTGCTAGATCCAGCGGGCGGGGGGGATGGTTCTTC. Its protein is CSARSSGRGGWFF.

This clonotype came up a few times. The chain recombines TRBV2 with TRBJ2-2; D call uncertain. In germline, CDR1 is SNHLY, CDR2 FYNNEI. V was shortened by 3 bases and J by 3 bases, with 2 bases between the two germline ends. CDR3 size: 12 residues. CDR3 loop: CASSDYTGELFF. The CDR3 DNA reads TGTGCCAGCAGTGACTACACCGGGGAGCTGTTTTTT.

V is TRBV28 and J is TRBJ1-5; 10 nucleotides agree with TRBD1. The J segment lost 7 bases and the V segment lost 8 bases, leaving 2 bases of the junction unmatched. The CDR3 is 12 amino acids. Germline V gene lookup returns CDR1 MDHEN and CDR2 SYDVKM. This chain's CDR3 is CASGTGEQPQHF. The CDR3 DNA follows: TGTGCCAGCGGGACAGGGGAGCAGCCCCAGCATTTT. The full variable domain, rest sourced from reference TRBV28 and TRBJ1-5, is DVKVTQSSRYLVKRTGEKVFLECVQDMDHENMFWYRQDPGLGLRLIYFSYDVKMKEKGDIPEGYSVSREKKERFSLILESASTNQTSMYLCASGTGEQPQHFGDGTRLSIL.

This clonotype showed up many times. The V call is TRBV20-1, the J call TRBJ2-3, with 7 bases that match TRBD2. This CDR3 has 14 residues. Germline lookup yields CDR1 DFQATT and CDR2 SNEGSKA (reference sequence). V gave up 6 bases and J gave up 4 bases; unmatched junction bases: 10. The CDR3 sequence is CSAHRLGGADTQYF. The CDR3 nucleotides are TGCAGTGCCCACCGACTGGGAGGGGCAGATACGCAGTATTTT.

This clonotype came up many times. The chain links TRBV18 to TRBJ2-3; 9 bases map to TRBD1. V shed 8 bases and J 1 base; nucleotides not matched to a gene: 7. Germline V gene sequence: CDR1 KGHSH, CDR2 LQKENI. CDR3 size: 15 residues. CDR3 nucleotides: TGTGCCAGCAGTCCTCGGACAGGGGGCACAGATACGCAGTATTTT. Translating gives CASSPRTGGTDTQYF.

Regarding this clonotype: This may stem from a read error, because a much larger clone lies one nucleotide away. This chain links TRBV7-9 with TRBJ2-3, with D perhaps TRBD2 (6 bases). This CDR3 has 15 amino acids. Germline CDR1 SEHNR, CDR2 FQNEAQ (reference sequence). The CDR3 reads CASGLKEGSTDTKYF. In DNA, the CDR3 is TGTGCCAGCGGCCTAAAGGAGGGAAGCACAGATACGAAGTATTTT.

Only a few counts were recorded for this clonotype. The chain recombines TRBV5-1 with TRBJ2-1, with TRBD2 matching 8 bases. This CDR3 is built from 16 residues. Germline V gene data show CDR1 as SGHRS and CDR2 as YFSETQ. The junction had 10 bases not matched to a gene; V was cut back by 3 bases and J by 5 bases. CDR3 loop: CASSSRGAGTNNEQFF. The CDR3 bases are TGCGCCAGCAGCTCGCGGGGGGCTGGAACTAACAATGAGCAGTTCTTC.

The CDR3 is CASSLPPGLAAPDTQYF. The CDR3 nucleotides are TGTGCCAGCAGTCTCCCCCCGGGACTAGCGGCCCCGGATACGCAGTATTTT. The J gene is TRBJ2-3, the V gene TRBV6-1, with 11 bases aligning to TRBD2. V lost 5 bases, J lost 6 bases, and 13 bases stayed unmatched. This CDR3 is 17 amino acids long. The germline CDR1 and CDR2 sequences are MNHNS and SASEGT.

This clonotype has at least ten counts. The chain employs TRBV5-5 and TRBJ2-5, with D tentatively TRBD1 (6 bases). From germline, CDR1 is SGHKS and CDR2 YYEKEE (reference sequence). The CDR3 covers 16 residues. V shed 4 bases and J shed 1 base, with 17 bases lying between them. The CDR3 nucleotides are TGTGCCAGCAGCGTCAACCCGGGACAAATCCAAGAGACCCAGTACTTC. This encodes CASSVNPGQIQETQYF.